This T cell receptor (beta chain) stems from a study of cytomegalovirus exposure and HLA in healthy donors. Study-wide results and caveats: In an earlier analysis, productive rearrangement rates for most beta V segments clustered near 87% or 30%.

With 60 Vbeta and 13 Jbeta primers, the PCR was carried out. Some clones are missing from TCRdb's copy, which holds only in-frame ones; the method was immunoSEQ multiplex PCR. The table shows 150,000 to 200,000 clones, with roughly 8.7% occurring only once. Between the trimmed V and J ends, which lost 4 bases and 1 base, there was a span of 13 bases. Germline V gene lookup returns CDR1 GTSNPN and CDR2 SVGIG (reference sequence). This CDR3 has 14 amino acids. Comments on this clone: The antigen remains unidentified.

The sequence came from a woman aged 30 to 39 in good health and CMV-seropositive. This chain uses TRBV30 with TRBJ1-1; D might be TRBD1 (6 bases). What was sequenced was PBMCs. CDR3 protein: CAWTRQGTNTEAFF. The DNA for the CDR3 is TGTGCCTGGACCCGCCAGGGGACGAACACTGAAGCTTTCTTT.